Listed here is a single T cell receptor beta chain. Antigen: not known. The data were taken from a study of blood T cells in healthy people across ages. Findings and caveats of the study: A roughly linear age-dependent decrease characterized TCR beta diversity per million T cells.

Then a second PCR, running roughly 6 to 11 cycles, was carried out with a sample-barcoded 5' primer and a J-beta primer mix. Template switching added a 12-random-nucleotide identifier to every cDNA molecule. Individual samples furnished no less than 3 million CDR3-containing paired-end reads apiece. TCRdb re-called the 5' RACE reads with MiXCR, one entry per CDR3 protein. The sample lists under 2 million distinct CDR3 sequences; around 36% were seen once. The specimen sequenced was blood. This TCR was recovered from a woman aged 25 to 45 in good health.

The CDR3: CSATLNYGYTF. The CDR3 DNA reads TGCAGTGCTACCCTTAACTATGGCTACACCTTC. The rearrangement links TRBV20-1 to TRBJ1-2; D unclear. CDR1 DFQATT and CDR2 SNEGSKA come from the germline V gene (reference sequence). The CDR3 contains 11 residues. V lost 4 bases to trimming and J lost 1 base, with 4 bases between them.